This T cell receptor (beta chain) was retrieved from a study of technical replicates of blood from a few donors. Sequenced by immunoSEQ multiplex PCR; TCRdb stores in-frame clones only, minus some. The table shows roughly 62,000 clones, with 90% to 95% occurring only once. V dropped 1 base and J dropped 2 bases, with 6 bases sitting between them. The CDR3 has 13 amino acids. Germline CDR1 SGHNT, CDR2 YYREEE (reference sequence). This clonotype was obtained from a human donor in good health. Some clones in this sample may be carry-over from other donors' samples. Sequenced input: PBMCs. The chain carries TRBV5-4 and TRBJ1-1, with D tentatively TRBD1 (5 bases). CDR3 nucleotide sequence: TGTGCCAGCAGCTTGCAGGGTAACACTGAAGCTTTCTTT. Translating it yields CASSLQGNTEAFF.